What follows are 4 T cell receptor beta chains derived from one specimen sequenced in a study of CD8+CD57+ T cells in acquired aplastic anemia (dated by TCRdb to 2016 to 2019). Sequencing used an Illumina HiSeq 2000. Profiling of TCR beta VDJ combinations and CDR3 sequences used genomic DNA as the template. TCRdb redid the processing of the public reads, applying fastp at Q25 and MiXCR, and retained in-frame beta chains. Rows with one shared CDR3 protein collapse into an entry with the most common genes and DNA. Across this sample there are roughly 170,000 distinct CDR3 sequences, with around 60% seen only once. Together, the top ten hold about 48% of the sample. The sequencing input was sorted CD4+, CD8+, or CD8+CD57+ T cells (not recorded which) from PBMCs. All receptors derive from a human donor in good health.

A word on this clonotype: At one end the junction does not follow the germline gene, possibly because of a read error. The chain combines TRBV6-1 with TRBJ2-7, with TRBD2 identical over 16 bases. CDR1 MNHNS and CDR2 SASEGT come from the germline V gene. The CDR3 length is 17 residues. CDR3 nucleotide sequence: TGTGCCTGCAGTTACGCGGGACTAGCGGGGGGGTCCTACGAGCAGTACTTC. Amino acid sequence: CACSYAGLAGGSYEQYF.

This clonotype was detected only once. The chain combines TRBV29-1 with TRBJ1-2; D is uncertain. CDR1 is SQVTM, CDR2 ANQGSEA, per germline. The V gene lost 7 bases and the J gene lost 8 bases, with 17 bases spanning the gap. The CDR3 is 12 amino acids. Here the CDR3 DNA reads TGCAGCGCCGGTGACGGACTATTAGGCTACACCTTC. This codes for CSAGDGLLGYTF.

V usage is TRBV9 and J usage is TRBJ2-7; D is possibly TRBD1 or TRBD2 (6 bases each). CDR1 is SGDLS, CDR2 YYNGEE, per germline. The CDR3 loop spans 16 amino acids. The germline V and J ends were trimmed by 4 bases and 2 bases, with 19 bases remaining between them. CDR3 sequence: CASSPSAKGGPYEQYF. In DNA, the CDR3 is TGTGCCAGCAGCCCGTCGGCCAAGGGGGGACCCTACGAGCAGTACTTC.

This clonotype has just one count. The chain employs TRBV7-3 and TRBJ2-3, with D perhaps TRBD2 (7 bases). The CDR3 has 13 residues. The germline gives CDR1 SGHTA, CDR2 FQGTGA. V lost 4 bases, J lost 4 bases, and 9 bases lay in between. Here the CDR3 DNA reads TGTGCCAGCAGCTCGGGGGGCTCAGATACGCAGTATTTT. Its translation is CASSSGGSDTQYF. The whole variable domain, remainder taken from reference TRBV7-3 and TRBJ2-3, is GAGVSQTPSNKVTEKGKYVELRCDPISGHTALYWYRQSLGQGPEFLIYFQGTGAADDSGLPNDRFFAVRPEGSVSTLKIQRTERGDSAVYLCASSSGGSDTQYFGPGTRLTVL.